This passage covers 5 T cell receptor beta chains from one sample sequenced in a study of post-analysis software for immune sequencing data (dated by TCRdb to between 2014 and 2017). Here is what the overall study found, with its caveats: Significantly higher frequencies in patients than in controls were found for roughly 5 TRBV segments, including TRBV5-6, TRBV5-1 and TRBV20-1.

The library was produced with PCR. Reads for this sample came from an Illumina HiSeq 2500. To reduce PCR and sequencing biases, unique molecular identifiers were incorporated into the TCR beta cDNA libraries. TCRdb cleaned the public reads at Q25 with fastp, built clones with MiXCR and kept in-frame beta chains. Each entry merges the rows of one CDR3 protein and shows their most common DNA and genes. Present in this sample are 700,000 to 900,000 distinct CDR3 sequences, 35% to 55% of which were seen just once. The ten largest clones add up to approximately 4.4% of the sample. Antigens of these TCRs are unknown. The sample comprised blood. These TCRs come from a girl aged 10 to 17 with multiple sclerosis.

Only one count was recorded for this clonotype. This chain links TRBV9 with TRBJ2-4; TRBD2 matches at 7 bases. The assigned J gene may be wrong: the sequence end matches TRBJ2-7 better. This CDR3 comprises 15 residues. The V gene's germline CDR1 is SGDLS and CDR2 YYNGEE. Here the CDR3 reads CASSVEGGSSDEQYF. The CDR3 bases are TGTGCCAGCAGCGTAGAGGGCGGGAGCTCGGACGAGCAGTACTTC.

The CDR3 DNA is TGTGCCAGCAGCCGTTTTACTAGCGGCCCCTACAATGAGCAGTTCTTC. Its translation: CASSRFTSGPYNEQFF. The rearrangement links TRBV4-2 to TRBJ2-1; the match to TRBD2 covers 8 bases. This CDR3 contains 16 residues. From germline, CDR1 is LGHNA and CDR2 YNFKEQ. The trim removed 4 bases at V and 2 bases at J, leaving 7 bases unmatched.

This clonotype was detected a few times. The CDR3 coding sequence is TGTGCCAGCAGCTCCTCTAGCGGCTCCTACAATGAGCAGTTCTTC. This codes for CASSSSSGSYNEQFF. The chain carries TRBV7-3 and TRBJ2-1; 7 nucleotides agree with TRBD2. The V and J ends lost 4 bases and 0 bases, in that order; junction bases with no gene match: 3. The length of the CDR3 is 15 residues. CDR1 is SGHTA, CDR2 FQGTGA, per germline.

A note on this clonotype: A read error may explain this, as a much larger clone is one base away. The rearrangement joins TRBV29-1 to TRBJ2-1, with a weak D call TRBD2 (5 bases). This CDR3 has 13 amino acids. Between the trimmed V and J ends, which lost 7 bases and 13 bases, there was a span of 23 bases. Per the germline V gene, CDR1 is SQVTM and CDR2 is ANQGSEA. The CDR3 spells CSARPSIGETQFF. CDR3 nucleotides: TGCAGCGCCCGTCCTTCGATTGGGGAGACCCAGTTCTTC.

The chain employs TRBV4-2 and TRBJ2-3; 8 bases fit TRBD1. V lost 2 bases and J lost 2; bases outside the gene matches: 12. Germline V gene lookup returns CDR1 LGHNA and CDR2 YNFKEQ. The CDR3 runs 18 residues. CDR3 nucleotides: TGTGCCAGCAGCCAAACAGGGGGGACCAGCCCGATCACAGATACGCAGTATTTT. It specifies CASSQTGGTSPITDTQYF.